This T cell receptor beta chain was identified in a study of T cells expressing NK-cell markers. Study-wide points: Each of about 6 donors carried dominant NKG2C+ clonotypes accounting for roughly 1.0-7.5% of CD8+ T cells.

TCRdb derives one entry per CDR3 protein from the 5' RACE reads, leaving out DNA. This specimen shows about 460,000 distinct CDR3 sequences; the ten leading clones hold about 1.5%. Notes on this clonotype: Antigen specificity is unknown.

Sequenced sample: blood T cells: a sorted CD56 or NKG2C T cell subset, CD4+ or CD8+ T cells, or bulk PBMC T cells (not recorded which). This receptor was obtained from a woman in her fifties or sixties in good health.

CDR3 sequence reads: CASTEAKNIQYF. This chain joins TRBV6-1 and TRBJ2-4. Germline lookup yields CDR1 MNHNS and CDR2 SASEGT. This CDR3 is built from 12 residues.